This TCR beta chain appears in the sequencing data of a study of cytomegalovirus exposure and HLA in healthy donors. V was clipped by 5 bases and J by 5 bases; unmatched bases: 9. In germline, CDR1 is SEHNR, CDR2 FQNEAQ (reference sequence). This CDR3 spans 15 amino acids. This PCR relied on a set of 60 Vbeta primers and 13 Jbeta primers. Per the study methods: The authors later counted roughly 77 million unique TCR beta chains, roughly 11 million of them shared. Profiling relied on immunoSEQ multiplex PCR, and the TCRdb table lists in-frame clones only, not all of them. The V and J calls and the clone size are those of that table, but D and trimming were determined from the DNA. The sample gives some 140,000 clones, roughly three quarters of which show up once; 9.5% to 15% is in the top ten.

This TCR derives from a man younger than 45 in good health and CMV-seropositive. Sequencing was performed on PBMCs. This chain joins TRBV7-9 and TRBJ2-1, with TRBD2 matching over 7 bases. As DNA, the CDR3 is TGTGCCAGCAGCCCGACGGGACTACATAACAATGAGCAGTTCTTC. Translation gives CASSPTGLHNNEQFF.